This T cell receptor (beta chain) came from a study of blood T cell repertoires in COVID-19. Study-wide context: T cells, B-cell-depleted T cells, or PBMCs supplied cDNA or gDNA.

Enrolment of Seattle patients took place during active infection, and they were followed longitudinally. In the authors' workflow: Using reference gene primer amplification, nucleated cell counts were estimated. TCRdb's table, derived via immunoSEQ multiplex PCR, lists solely in-frame clones and lacks some. V, J and clone size derive from that table, while D and trimming were established from the DNA sequence. The table has around 150,000 clones, about 88% seen once; the top ten hold approximately 2.5%. V lost 5 bases to trimming and J lost 7 bases, with 11 bases between them. Germline CDR1 reads SGHTA; CDR2 reads FQGNSA. There are 12 residues in the CDR3.

Sequenced: peripheral blood. The sequence came from a human donor with COVID-19, enrolled during active disease. The donor label of this sample is uncertain. The rearrangement uses TRBV7-2 and TRBJ2-5, with D perhaps TRBD2 (5 bases). The CDR3 loop reads CASSLGRGTQYF. The CDR3 DNA is TGTGCCAGCAGCCTTGGACGGGGGACCCAGTACTTC.